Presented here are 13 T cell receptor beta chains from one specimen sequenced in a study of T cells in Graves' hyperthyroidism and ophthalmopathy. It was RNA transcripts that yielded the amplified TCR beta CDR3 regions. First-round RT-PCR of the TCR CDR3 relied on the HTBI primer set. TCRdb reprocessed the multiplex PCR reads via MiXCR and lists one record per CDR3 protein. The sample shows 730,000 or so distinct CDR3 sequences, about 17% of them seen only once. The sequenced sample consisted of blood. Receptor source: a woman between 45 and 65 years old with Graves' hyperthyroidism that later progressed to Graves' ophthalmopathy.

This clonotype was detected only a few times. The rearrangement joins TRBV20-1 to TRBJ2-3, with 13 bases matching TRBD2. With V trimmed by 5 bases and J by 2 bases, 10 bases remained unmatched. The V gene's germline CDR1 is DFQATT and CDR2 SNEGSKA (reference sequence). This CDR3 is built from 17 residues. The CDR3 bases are TGCAGTGCTCGGACTAGCGGGGGCCGGGGAACCACAGATACGCAGTATTTT. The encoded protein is CSARTSGGRGTTDTQYF.

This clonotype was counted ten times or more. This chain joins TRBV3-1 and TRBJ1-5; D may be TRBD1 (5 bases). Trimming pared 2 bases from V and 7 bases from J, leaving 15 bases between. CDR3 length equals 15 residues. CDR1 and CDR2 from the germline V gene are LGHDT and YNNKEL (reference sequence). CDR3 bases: TGTGCCAGCAGCCAACAGGGTAAGGCCTACCAGCCCCAGCATTTT. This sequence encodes CASSQQGKAYQPQHF.

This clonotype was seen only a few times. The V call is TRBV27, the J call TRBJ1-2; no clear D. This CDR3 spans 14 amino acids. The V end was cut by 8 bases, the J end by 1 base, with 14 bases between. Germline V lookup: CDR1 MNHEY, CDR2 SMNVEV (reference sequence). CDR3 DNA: TGTGCCAGCCGCCCCGGGTACGTTAACTATGGCTACACCTTC. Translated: CASRPGYVNYGYTF.

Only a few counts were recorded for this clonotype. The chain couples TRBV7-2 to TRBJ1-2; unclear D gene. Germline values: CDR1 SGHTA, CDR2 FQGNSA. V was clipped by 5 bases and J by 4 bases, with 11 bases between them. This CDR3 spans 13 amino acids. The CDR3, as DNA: TGTGCCAGCAGCCCAGACGCTTTCTATGGCTACACCTTC. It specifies CASSPDAFYGYTF.

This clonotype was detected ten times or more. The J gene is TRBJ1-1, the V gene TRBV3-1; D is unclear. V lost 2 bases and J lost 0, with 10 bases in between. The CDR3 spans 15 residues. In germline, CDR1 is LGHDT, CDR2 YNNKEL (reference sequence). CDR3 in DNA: TGTGCCAGCAGCCAATCCTCAGGCATGAACACTGAAGCTTTCTTT. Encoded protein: CASSQSSGMNTEAFF.

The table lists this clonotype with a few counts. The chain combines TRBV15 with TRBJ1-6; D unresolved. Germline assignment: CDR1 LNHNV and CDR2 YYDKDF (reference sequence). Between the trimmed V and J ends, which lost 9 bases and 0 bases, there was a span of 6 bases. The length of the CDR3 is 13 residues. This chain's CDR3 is CATASSYNSPLHF. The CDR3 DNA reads TGTGCCACTGCTAGCTCCTATAATTCACCCCTCCACTTT.

DNA for the CDR3: TGTGCCAGCAGTTATCTACCAGCGGGGGCCGGGGAGCTGTTTTTT. Protein product: CASSYLPAGAGELFF. The chain carries TRBV12-3 or TRBV12-4 and TRBJ2-2, with 8 bases fitting TRBD2. This CDR3 spans 15 amino acids. J gave up 6 bases and V 4 bases, and 7 bases lay outside the gene matches.

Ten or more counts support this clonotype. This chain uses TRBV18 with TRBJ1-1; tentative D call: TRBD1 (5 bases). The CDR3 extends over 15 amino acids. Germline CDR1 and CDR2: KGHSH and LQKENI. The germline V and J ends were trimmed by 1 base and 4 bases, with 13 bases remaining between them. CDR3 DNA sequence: TGTGCCAGCTCACCACAGAGCGGACAAAGCACTGAAGCTTTCTTT. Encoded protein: CASSPQSGQSTEAFF. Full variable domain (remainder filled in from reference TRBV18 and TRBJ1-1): NAGVMQNPRHLVRRRGQEARLRCSPMKGHSHVYWYRQLPEEGLKFMVYLQKENIIDESGMPKERFSAEFPKEGPSILRIQQVVRGDSAAYFCASSPQSGQSTEAFFGQGTRLTVV.

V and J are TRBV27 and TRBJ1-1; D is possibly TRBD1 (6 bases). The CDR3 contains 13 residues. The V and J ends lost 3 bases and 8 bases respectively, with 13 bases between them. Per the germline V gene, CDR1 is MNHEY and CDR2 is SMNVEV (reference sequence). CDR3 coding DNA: TGTGCCAGCAGTTTCCGTCCGGGACACGAAGCTTTCTTT. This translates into CASSFRPGHEAFF.

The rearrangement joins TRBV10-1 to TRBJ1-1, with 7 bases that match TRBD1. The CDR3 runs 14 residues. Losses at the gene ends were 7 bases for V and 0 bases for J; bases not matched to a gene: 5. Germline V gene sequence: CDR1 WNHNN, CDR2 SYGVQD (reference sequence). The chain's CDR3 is CASNEDRMNTEAFF. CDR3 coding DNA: TGCGCCAGCAACGAGGACAGGATGAACACTGAAGCTTTCTTT.

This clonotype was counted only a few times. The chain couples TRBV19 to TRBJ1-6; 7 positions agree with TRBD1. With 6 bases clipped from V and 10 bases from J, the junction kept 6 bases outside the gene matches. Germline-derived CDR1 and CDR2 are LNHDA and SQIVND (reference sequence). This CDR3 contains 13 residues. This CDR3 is CASSYGTASPLHF. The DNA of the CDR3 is TGTGCCAGTAGCTACGGGACAGCCTCACCCCTCCACTTT.

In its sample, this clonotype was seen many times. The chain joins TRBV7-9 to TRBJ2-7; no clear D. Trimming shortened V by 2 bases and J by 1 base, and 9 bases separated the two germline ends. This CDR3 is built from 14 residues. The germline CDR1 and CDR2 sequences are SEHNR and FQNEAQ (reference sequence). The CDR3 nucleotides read TGTGCCAGCAGCTTATCGACGGTTTCCTACGAGCAGTACTTC. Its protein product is CASSLSTVSYEQYF. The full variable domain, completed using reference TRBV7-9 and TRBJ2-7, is DTGVSQNPRHKITKRGQNVTFRCDPISEHNRLYWYRQTLGQGPEFLTYFQNEAQLEKSRLLSDRFSAERPKGSFSTLEIQRTEQGDSAMYLCASSLSTVSYEQYFGPGTRLTVT.

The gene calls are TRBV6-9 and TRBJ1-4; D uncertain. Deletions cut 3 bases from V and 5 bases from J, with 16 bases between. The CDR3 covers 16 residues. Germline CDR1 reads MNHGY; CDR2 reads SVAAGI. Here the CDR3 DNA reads TGTGCCAGCAGTTACTCAAAGGGAGAATCGAATGAAAAACTGTTTTTT. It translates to CASSYSKGESNEKLFF.